These T cell receptor beta chains were read from a single sample in a study of T-cell reconstitution after alpha-beta-depleted transplantation in children. TCRdb used MiXCR to reprocess the PCR reads, holding one entry per CDR3 protein. The sample holds 540,000 or so distinct CDR3 sequences, about 21% seen once. The sequenced sample was PBMCs, mostly from graft donor cells, obtained 360 days after TCRalphabeta/CD19-depleted stem cell transplant. All receptors derive from a boy in the first two years of life who had a stem cell transplant for acute myeloid leukemia, so the T cells may come from the graft donor. Both conserved end residues are part of each CDR3. D genes are given only for firm matches. Size is stated for part of the rows, as once, few or many counts, or as a class when the clone is expanded.

V gene	J gene	clone size	D gene	CDR3 protein	CDR3 DNA
TRBV7-6	TRBJ2-3	many	NA	CASSLALRGTDTQYF	TGTGCCAGCAGCTTAGCATTGCGGGGCACAGATACGCAGTATTTT
TRBV5-1	TRBJ2-5	few	TRBD2	CASSLAGLAGAAETQYF	TGCGCCAGCAGCTTGGCCGGACTAGCGGGGGCCGCGGAGACCCAGTACTTC
TRBV19	TRBJ2-1	many	NA	CASSIEGRERLNEQFF	TGTGCCAGTAGTATAGAAGGCAGGGAAAGGTTAAATGAGCAGTTCTTC
TRBV20-1	TRBJ2-3	NA	NA	CSAPRWGGGDTQYF	TGCAGTGCACCTCGGTGGGGGGGCGGAGATACGCAGTATTTT
TRBV29-1	TRBJ2-1	many	TRBD1	CSVDLGTAQGQFF	TGCAGCGTTGATCTCGGGACAGCACAGGGGCAGTTCTTC
TRBV20-1	TRBJ1-4	many	NA	CSASGREEKLFF	TGCAGTGCTAGCGGCAGGGAAGAAAAACTGTTTTTT
TRBV20-1	TRBJ2-7	few	TRBD2	CSAISPGERGATYEQYF	TGCAGTGCTATATCCCCGGGGGAGCGGGGGGCCACCTACGAGCAGTACTTC
TRBV6-5	TRBJ1-5	NA	NA	CASSYSSQGSNQPQHF	TGTGCCAGCAGTTACTCGAGTCAGGGGAGCAATCAGCCCCAGCATTTT
TRBV20-1	TRBJ2-7	many	TRBD2	CSASCVGLGCPNSYEQYF	TGCAGTGCTAGTTGTGTGGGACTAGGCTGTCCCAACTCCTACGAGCAGTACTTC
TRBV15	TRBJ2-3	NA	NA	CATSRVVEDTQYF	TGTGCCACCAGCAGAGTAGTTGAAGATACGCAGTATTTT
TRBV20-1	TRBJ2-1	NA	TRBD2	CSACTSGAPYNEQFF	TGCAGTGCTTGTACTAGCGGGGCGCCCTACAATGAGCAGTTCTTC
TRBV10-1	TRBJ2-3	NA	NA	CASNTSTGDTQYF	TGCGCCAGCAACACGAGCACGGGAGATACGCAGTATTTT
TRBV18	TRBJ2-4	few	NA	CASSPLVASAKNIQYF	TGTGCCAGCTCACCACTTGTGGCGAGCGCCAAAAACATTCAGTACTTC